These T cell receptor beta chains were read from a single sample in a study of blood T cells in healthy people across ages. TCRdb passed the 5' RACE reads through MiXCR, listing each CDR3 protein once. The sample gives about 930,000 distinct CDR3 sequences, roughly 29% of which show up once; roughly 10% is in the top ten. These data were likewise used in another study, on T cells of mothers and their children.

The sample taken for sequencing was blood. The origin of the receptors is a woman in her 40s in good health. Each CDR3 is given with its conserved first and last residue. The D gene is left open where the match is weak. Clone size appears in some rows only: once, few, many, or a class for an expanded clone.

j_gene,d_gene,abundance,v_gene,len,CDR3aa,CDR3nt
TRBJ2-3,TRBD2,few,TRBV7-2,16,CASSFGAGGFIDTQYF,TGTGCCAGCAGCTTTGGCGCGGGGGGTTTCATAGATACGCAGTATTTT
TRBJ2-7,TRBD1,NA,TRBV5-1,15,CASSSGNRGPYEQYF,TGCGCCAGCAGCTCGGGTAACAGGGGCCCCTACGAGCAGTACTTC
TRBJ2-5,NA,few,TRBV20-1,13,CSARPWSEETQYF,TGCAGTGCTAGACCCTGGAGTGAGGAGACCCAGTACTTC
TRBJ1-1,NA,few,TRBV28,14,CASRSRVGNTEAFF,TGTGCCAGCAGGTCCAGGGTAGGGAACACTGAAGCTTTCTTT
TRBJ2-5,NA,many,TRBV5-1,15,CASSLAEEPWETQYF,TGCGCCAGCAGCTTGGCCGAGGAGCCGTGGGAGACCCAGTACTTC
TRBJ1-3,TRBD1,NA,TRBV9,16,CAGSVQTTGAGNTIYF,TGTGCCGGCAGCGTACAGACGACAGGGGCTGGAAACACCATATATTTT
TRBJ2-5,NA,NA,TRBV20-1,13,CSASAGAGETQYF,TGCAGTGCGTCCGCAGGGGCGGGGGAGACCCAGTACTTC
TRBJ1-6,NA,few,TRBV6-1,14,CASRRGSYNSPLHF,TGTGCCAGCCGTCGGGGCTCCTATAATTCACCCCTCCACTTT
TRBJ2-4,TRBD1,few,TRBV11-2,16,CASSPGTGAAKNIQYF,TGTGCCAGCAGCCCCGGGACAGGGGCAGCCAAAAACATTCAGTACTTC
TRBJ2-7,TRBD2,many,TRBV7-2,16,CASSPGGGGASYEQYF,TGTGCCAGCAGCCCGGGGGGCGGGGGGGCATCCTACGAGCAGTACTTC
TRBJ2-7,TRBD1,NA,TRBV5-1,15,CASSPSGTGTYEQYF,TGCGCCAGCAGCCCATCCGGGACAGGTACCTACGAGCAGTACTTC
TRBJ1-2,NA,many,TRBV12-5,14,CASAPGRSIYGYTF,TGTGCTAGTGCACCCGGACGGTCCATTTATGGCTACACCTTC
TRBJ2-4,NA,NA,TRBV4-1,15,CASSPLGGAKDIQYF,TGCGCCAGCAGCCCCTTAGGGGGGGCCAAAGACATTCAGTACTTC
TRBJ2-7,NA,many,TRBV7-9,15,CASSPEYRQAGEQYF,TGTGCCAGCAGCCCAGAATATAGACAGGCAGGCGAGCAGTACTTC
TRBJ1-1,NA,many,TRBV5-1,12,CASRVGNTEAFF,TGCGCCAGTCGGGTGGGGAACACTGAAGCTTTCTTT
TRBJ2-5,NA,NA,TRBV7-9,14,CASSTGRRAFEQYF,TGTGCCAGCAGTACGGGACGGCGGGCATTTGAGCAGTACTTC
TRBJ1-4,TRBD1,NA,TRBV6-5,15,CARVPGQSANEKLFF,TGTGCCAGAGTACCGGGACAGTCGGCTAATGAAAAACTGTTTTTT
TRBJ1-2,TRBD1,NA,TRBV7-2,17,CASSPLRDRGRRWGYTF,TGTGCCAGCAGTCCTTTAAGAGACAGGGGGCGAAGGTGGGGCTACACCTTC
TRBJ1-1,NA,many,TRBV5-6,14,CASSFQLDNTEAFF,TGTGCCAGCAGCTTTCAACTGGATAACACTGAAGCTTTCTTT
TRBJ2-4,NA,many,TRBV7-9,14,CASSLEIAKNIQYF,TGTGCCAGCAGCCTCGAGATAGCCAAAAACATTCAGTACTTC
TRBJ2-5,TRBD2,NA,TRBV12-3/TRBV12-4,16,CASRRGTSGRDNEQYF,TGTGCCAGCAGGAGGGGGACTAGCGGGAGGGACAATGAGCAGTACTTC
TRBJ2-3,TRBD1,many,TRBV6-5,14,CASSYRQGTDTQYF,TGTGCCAGCAGTTATAGACAGGGGACAGATACGCAGTATTTT
TRBJ2-5,TRBD2,NA,TRBV24-1,14,CATSRGDPKETQYF,TGTGCCACCAGTCGGGGGGACCCAAAAGAGACCCAGTACTTC
TRBJ2-3,NA,NA,TRBV5-5,15,CASSLGLAETYTQYF,TGTGCCAGCAGCTTGGGATTGGCGGAAACCTATACGCAGTATTTT
TRBJ2-2,NA,NA,TRBV21-1,16,CASSKALTAKTGELFF,TGTGCCAGCAGCAAAGCGTTGACAGCCAAAACCGGGGAGCTGTTTTTT
TRBJ1-1,NA,NA,TRBV4-3,15,CASSQDRAGNTEAFF,TGCGCCAGCAGCCAAGATCGGGCCGGTAACACTGAAGCTTTCTTT